Listed below are T cell receptor beta chains from one sample, sequenced in a study of cytomegalovirus exposure and HLA in healthy donors. Clones were sequenced by immunoSEQ multiplex PCR, and TCRdb holds only the in-frame ones, with some missing. The profile shows about 140,000 clones, 80% of them singletons. Source material: PBMCs. These receptors came from a man aged 35-49 years in good health and CMV-seropositive. Both conserved end residues are part of each CDR3.

v_call,cdr3_aa
TRBV5-1,CASSSRGPNYGYTF
TRBV27,CASSPQGLDEQFF
TRBV18,CASSERRGPGEKLFF
TRBV2,CASREGSLTYEQYF
TRBV29-1,CSAVEGVIGNSPLHF
TRBV2,CASSERDSRGYTF
TRBV5-5,CASSFVPGTGNSPLHF
TRBV4-2,CASSQWGQAPYEQYF
TRBV5-5,CASSSSSGPPGSSYEQYF
TRBV27,CASSLEVTYNEQFF
TRBV27,CASSSQGAGWGGGYTF
TRBV28,CASTYGDRIYEQYF
TRBV4-1,CASSQDGRRAFF
TRBV7-2,CASSLGTTGVETQYF
TRBV28,CASSPQSNGVRVYGYTF
TRBV4-3,CASSQVGWPDEQFF
TRBV19,CASRNRVNTEAFF
TRBV5-1,CASSPGGRNTEAFF
TRBV5-4,CASSLKGEVGYTF
TRBV18,CASSPALGTSTLGDTIYF
TRBV10-3,CAISGGLAGTGYNEQFF
TRBV13,CASSFTGDSYEQYF
TRBV4-2,CASSQALGGYEQYF
TRBV5-6,CASSLVAGGVHEQYF
TRBV7-9,CASSLTSGGAGEQYF
TRBV7-2,CASSLQGHRNTEAFF
TRBV6-5,CASSYSAGRGGYEQYF
TRBV6-5,CASSSVGRELLGTQYF
TRBV7-2,CASSFGRADTEAFF
TRBV19,CASRRDRNIQYF
TRBV27,CASSLRDTGGRGYTF
TRBV2,CASGGLAGGGELFF